One and the same sample provided the 17 T cell receptor beta chains below, sequenced in a study of T-cell memory formation after mild COVID-19. One entry per CDR3 protein results from TCRdb running MiXCR on the 5' RACE reads. The sample includes hundreds of thousands of distinct CDR3 sequences, 15% to 20% seen only once; the top ten take roughly 21%. The sequencing sample was made of PBMCs or a T cell subset sorted from them (not recorded which). These receptors all stem from a young man who had mild COVID-19 (a few samples of this study predate the infection). Cell type and time point are not known.

This chain connects TRBV4-1 to TRBJ2-5; no clear D. The CDR3 extends over 14 amino acids. CDR1 is MGHRA, CDR2 YSYEKL, per germline. With 6 bases removed from V and 0 bases from J, the gap between germline ends came to 11 bases. CDR3: CASSSALYQETQYF. CDR3 bases: TGCGCCAGCAGTTCCGCCCTGTACCAAGAGACCCAGTACTTC.

The genes are TRBV10-3 and TRBJ1-2; 10 bases line up with TRBD1. The germline CDR1 and CDR2 sequences are ENHRY and SYGVKD. CDR3 length: 13 amino acids. V lost 10 bases, J lost 2 bases, and 4 bases stayed unmatched. The CDR3 region is CASGTGENYGYTF. CDR3 nucleotides: TGTGCCAGCGGGACAGGGGAAAACTATGGCTACACCTTC.

J is TRBJ2-1 and V is TRBV30; TRBD1 aligns across 8 bases. The CDR3 extends over 13 amino acids. Germline V CDR1 and CDR2: GTSNPN, SVGIG (reference sequence). Unmatched junction bases numbered 4, after V lost 5 bases and J lost 4 bases. The DNA for the CDR3 is TGTGCCTGGCGGTGGACAGGGTACAATGAGCAGTTCTTC. Translation gives CAWRWTGYNEQFF. The full variable domain, rest sourced from reference TRBV30 and TRBJ2-1, is SQTIHQWPATLVQPVGSPLSLECTVEGTSNPNLYWYRQAAGRGLQLLFYSVGIGQISSEVPQNLSASRPQDRQFILSSKKLLLSDSGFYLCAWRWTGYNEQFFGPGTRLTVL.

This clonotype was observed a few times. The chain employs TRBV6-5 and TRBJ2-5; TRBD2 agrees at 9 bases. CDR1 MNHEY and CDR2 SVGAGI come from the germline V gene. The junction had 6 bases not matched to a gene; V was cut back by 8 bases and J by 5 bases. The CDR3 contains 13 residues. The CDR3 sequence: CASQRRGGETQYF. Here the CDR3 DNA reads TGTGCCAGCCAGAGGCGGGGGGGCGAGACCCAGTACTTC.

Only a few counts were recorded for this clonotype. J is TRBJ2-7 and V is TRBV29-1, with a possible D match to TRBD1 (6 bases). The CDR3 has 15 residues. V shed 6 bases and J shed 0 bases, with 18 bases lying between them. CDR1 is SQVTM, CDR2 ANQGSEA, per germline. The DNA for the CDR3 is TGCAGCGTCGATCAAAGACAGGCAGACTCCTACGAGCAGTACTTC. It encodes CSVDQRQADSYEQYF.

The gene calls are TRBV12-3 or TRBV12-4 and TRBJ2-5; D uncertain. Trimming left V 3 bases short and J 5 bases short, with 13 bases between. The CDR3 has 14 residues. The CDR3 reads CASSFISDGETQYF. DNA for the CDR3: TGTGCCAGCAGTTTTATAAGTGACGGCGAGACCCAGTACTTC.

V is TRBV5-1 and J is TRBJ1-6, with a tentative D call TRBD1 (5 bases). The ends were cut back, 1 base at V and 8 bases at J, with 19 bases in the middle. The germline V gene has CDR1 SGHRS and CDR2 YFSETQ. CDR3 length: 17 amino acids. The CDR3 bases are TGCGCCAGCAGCTTGTTAGTCTCCGGGGTGGGGGATTCACCCCTCCACTTT. This gives the protein CASSLLVSGVGDSPLHF.

This clonotype has just a few counts. The genes are TRBV25-1 and TRBJ2-1, with 7 bases lining up with TRBD1. CDR3 length: 15 residues. The V gene end was trimmed by 4 bases and the J gene end by 9 bases; junction bases not matched to a gene: 12. Germline loops: CDR1 MGHDK, CDR2 SYGVNS. CDR3 loop: CASSGTGTALREQFF. CDR3 DNA sequence: TGTGCCAGCAGTGGCACCGGGACAGCCCTCCGTGAGCAGTTCTTC.

This clonotype was counted between two and nine times. The chain combines TRBV10-3 with TRBJ2-5, with D perhaps being TRBD1 or TRBD2 (7 bases each). Germline values: CDR1 ENHRY, CDR2 SYGVKD. The CDR3 is 15 residues long. Trimming left V 0 bases short and J 4 bases short, with 12 bases between. The CDR3 protein is CAISESVRGGETQYF. Written as DNA, the CDR3 is TGTGCCATCAGTGAGTCCGTCAGGGGGGGAGAGACCCAGTACTTC.

This clonotype was observed a few times. The rearrangement uses TRBV5-4 and TRBJ2-5; D is uncertain. Germline CDR1 reads SGHNT; CDR2 reads YYREEE (reference sequence). This CDR3 is 14 amino acids long. Trimming pared 0 bases from V and 5 bases from J, leaving 11 bases between. CDR3 sequence reads: CASSLALSKETQYF. The DNA of the CDR3 is TGTGCCAGCAGCTTGGCCCTTAGCAAGGAGACCCAGTACTTC.

This sequence joins TRBV7-9 and TRBJ2-1; D is perhaps TRBD2 (5 bases). Germline CDR1 reads SEHNR; CDR2 reads FQNEAQ (reference sequence). This CDR3 has 13 residues. The ends were cut back, 3 bases at V and 7 bases at J, with 10 bases in the middle. Here the CDR3 DNA reads TGTGCCAGCAGCTTCAGCGGATCGAATGAGCAGTTCTTC. As protein: CASSFSGSNEQFF.

The rearrangement joins TRBV12-3 or TRBV12-4 to TRBJ2-3; D gene ambiguous. V dropped 7 bases and J dropped 5 bases, with 16 bases sitting between them. This CDR3 has 14 residues. CDR3 nucleotide sequence: TGTGCCAGCACCCCGGTAGGGCGACGAGATACGCAGTATTTT. This codes for CASTPVGRRDTQYF.

This clonotype was picked up a small number of times. The rearrangement uses TRBV30 and TRBJ2-1, with 7 bases fitting TRBD1. Germline CDR1 GTSNPN, CDR2 SVGIG (reference sequence). Trimming removed 4 bases from V and 0 bases from J; junction bases left unmatched: 3. This CDR3 has 14 amino acids. CDR3 in amino acids: CAWTGQSSYNEQFF. In DNA form, the CDR3 reads TGTGCCTGGACGGGACAGTCCTCCTACAATGAGCAGTTCTTC.

CDR3 nucleotide sequence: TGTGCCAGCAGTTTGACCTTTGACACTGAAGCTTTCTTT. This translates into CASSLTFDTEAFF. This chain uses TRBV27 with TRBJ1-1, with D uncertain. There are 13 residues in the CDR3. The germline V gene encodes CDR1 MNHEY and CDR2 SMNVEV (reference sequence). The V end lost 3 bases, the J end lost 3 bases, and 8 bases lay between the germline ends.

The V and J genes are TRBV12-3 or TRBV12-4 and TRBJ2-7, with 8 bases that match TRBD1. This CDR3 region has 13 residues. Trimming took 11 bases from V and 3 from J; bases not matched to a gene: 9. In nucleotides, the CDR3 is TGTGCCTGTGCCTGGGACAGGAGCTACGAGCAGTACGTC. It yields the protein CACAWDRSYEQYV.

This rearrangement joins TRBV10-3 to TRBJ2-1; possible D gene TRBD2, 5 bases. CDR3 size: 14 residues. CDR1 and CDR2 (germline): ENHRY, SYGVKD. Deletions cut 10 bases from V and 5 bases from J, with 18 bases between. CDR3 sequence reads: CATTRRTEDNEQFF. CDR3 DNA sequence: TGTGCCACGACCCGGAGGACTGAGGACAATGAGCAGTTCTTC.

This clonotype was seen more than once but under ten times. The rearrangement uses TRBV4-3 and TRBJ2-5; 9 bases are a match to TRBD1. The junction had 8 bases not matched to a gene; V was cut back by 5 bases and J by 7 bases. CDR1 LGHNA and CDR2 YSLEER come from the germline V gene. CDR3 length equals 14 residues. DNA of the CDR3: TGCGCCAGCAGCGATACAGGGGGCGGTGGGACCCAGTACTTC. Its protein is CASSDTGGGGTQYF.